This is a list of T cell receptor beta chains from one sample in a study of human T cells and chemical hapten exposure. TCRdb recomputed calls from the RACE reads with MiXCR, one row per CDR3 protein. In the table there are roughly 360,000 distinct CDR3 sequences, more than 4.5% of which are singletons. Sample: whole blood, taken in connection with sensitization to the hapten diphenylcyclopropenone (DPC). The origin of the receptors is a woman aged 45-65 years with alopecia areata. Some clones in this sample may be carry-over from other donors' samples. CDR3s include the opening cysteine and the closing phenylalanine or tryptophan. D genes are given only for firm matches. Rows give clone size only sometimes, using once, few, many, or a class for an expanded clone.

D gene,CDR3 length,clone size,V gene,J gene,CDR3 protein,CDR3 DNA
NA,16,many,TRBV7-8,TRBJ1-1,CASSPGNREINTEAFF,TGTGCCAGCAGCCCAGGTAACAGGGAGATAAACACTGAAGCTTTCTTT
NA,14,many,TRBV5-1,TRBJ2-3,CASSLGAVTDTQYF,TGCGCCAGCAGCTTGGGAGCGGTCACAGATACGCAGTATTTT
NA,16,many,TRBV27,TRBJ2-7,CASSIYPGSSSYEQYF,TGTGCCAGCAGTATTTACCCCGGGTCGAGCTCCTACGAGCAGTACTTC
NA,14,few,TRBV28,TRBJ2-2,CASSFDSLTGELFF,TGTGCCAGCAGCTTCGACTCGTTGACCGGGGAGCTGTTTTTT
TRBD2,17,NA,TRBV12-3/TRBV12-4,TRBJ2-1,CVSSLPGLAGAKNEQFF,TGTGTCAGCAGCCTCCCCGGACTAGCGGGAGCCAAGAATGAGCAGTTCTTC
NA,14,many,TRBV28,TRBJ1-5,CASRPGPTNQPQHF,TGTGCCAGCAGACCAGGACCGACGAATCAGCCCCAGCATTTT
NA,12,many,TRBV19,TRBJ2-1,CASSIVLNEQFF,TGTGCCAGTAGTATAGTTTTGAATGAGCAGTTCTTC
TRBD1,14,NA,TRBV6-1,TRBJ2-3,CASSERTGWDTQYF,TGTGCCAGCAGTGAAAGGACAGGATGGGATACGCAGTATTTT
TRBD1,15,few,TRBV7-2,TRBJ1-5,CASSLWGTANQPQHF,TGTGCCAGCAGCTTATGGGGGACAGCAAATCAGCCCCAGCATTTT
NA,15,many,TRBV7-9,TRBJ2-6,CASRMQGGGANVLTF,TGTGCCAGCAGGATGCAGGGTGGTGGGGCCAACGTCCTGACTTTC
NA,13,few,TRBV5-6,TRBJ2-7,CASSWGTAVEQYF,TGTGCCAGCAGCTGGGGGACGGCGGTCGAGCAGTACTTC
NA,17,many,TRBV14,TRBJ1-6,CASSQRVTSSYNSPLHF,TGTGCCAGCAGCCAAAGGGTGACTAGCTCCTATAATTCACCCCTCCACTTT
TRBD2,16,few,TRBV11-3,TRBJ2-1,CASSSPGGSSSHEQFF,TGTGCCAGCAGCTCGCCTGGCGGGAGTAGTTCACATGAGCAGTTCTTC
NA,14,many,TRBV27,TRBJ2-1,CASTTPSGFDEQFF,TGTGCCAGCACCACCCCTTCGGGGTTCGATGAGCAGTTCTTC
NA,12,many,TRBV7-9,TRBJ1-2,CASSLGPYGYTF,TGTGCCAGCAGCTTAGGACCCTATGGCTACACCTTC
NA,16,NA,TRBV20-1,TRBJ2-1,CSARVTGRIRNNEQFF,TGCAGTGCTAGAGTTACGGGGCGAATTAGGAACAATGAGCAGTTCTTC
NA,14,many,TRBV7-2,TRBJ1-5,CASSLWQGNQPQHF,TGTGCCAGCAGCTTGTGGCAGGGCAATCAGCCCCAGCATTTT
NA,14,NA,TRBV7-2,TRBJ1-2,CASSLSRATYGYTF,TGTGCCAGCAGCTTAAGCCGGGCCACCTATGGCTACACCTTC
TRBD1,15,NA,TRBV6-5,TRBJ1-5,CASSPPGGRNQPQHF,TGTGCCAGCAGCCCCCCAGGGGGGAGAAATCAGCCCCAGCATTTT
TRBD2,15,many,TRBV2,TRBJ2-1,CASSENSGRVDEQFF,TGTGCCAGCAGTGAAAACAGCGGGAGGGTCGATGAGCAGTTCTTC
NA,12,many,TRBV2,TRBJ2-3,CASSENSPLGYF,TGTGCCAGCAGTGAAAACAGCCCCCTTGGGTATTTT
NA,15,NA,TRBV20-1,TRBJ1-5,CSARDGVYSNQPQHF,TGCAGTGCTAGAGATGGCGTATATAGCAATCAGCCCCAGCATTTT
NA,18,NA,TRBV7-2,TRBJ2-1,CASSLLFRPSSSYNEQFF,TGTGCCAGCAGCTTACTATTCAGACCTTCTAGCTCCTACAATGAGCAGTTCTTC
NA,15,NA,TRBV7-6,TRBJ1-1,CASSLLTGADTEAFF,TGTGCCAGCAGCCTCCTGACGGGGGCCGACACTGAAGCTTTCTTT
NA,15,many,TRBV7-2,TRBJ2-1,CASSIGSSSYNEQFF,TGTGCCAGCAGCATCGGGAGTAGCTCCTACAATGAGCAGTTCTTC
NA,15,many,TRBV6-5,TRBJ1-4,CASSYPRAGDEKLFF,TGTGCCAGCAGTTACCCCCGGGCAGGGGATGAAAAACTGTTTTTT
TRBD2,15,many,TRBV15,TRBJ2-1,CATSRRGGLYNEQFF,TGTGCCACCAGCAGACGGGGGGGACTTTACAATGAGCAGTTCTTC
TRBD2,15,NA,TRBV6-5,TRBJ2-7,CASRPGRSGSYEQYF,TGTGCCAGCAGGCCCGGGAGGTCGGGCTCCTACGAGCAGTACTTC
NA,14,many,TRBV20-1,TRBJ2-3,CSARDRDGADTQYF,TGCAGTGCTAGAGATAGGGACGGGGCAGATACGCAGTATTTT
NA,10,few,TRBV6-1,TRBJ1-2,CASNRFGYTF,TGTGCCAGCAATCGATTTGGCTACACCTTC
NA,14,many,TRBV19,TRBJ1-2,CASSPGDMSYGYTF,TGTGCCAGTAGTCCAGGGGACATGAGCTATGGCTACACCTTC
TRBD1,17,NA,TRBV20-1,TRBJ2-1,CSARDKDRAYSYNEQFF,TGCAGTGCTAGAGATAAGGACAGGGCATATTCCTACAATGAGCAGTTCTTC
TRBD2,14,few,TRBV20-1,TRBJ2-3,CSSGLAGAADTQYF,TGCAGTTCGGGACTAGCGGGAGCCGCAGATACGCAGTATTTT
NA,12,few,TRBV30,TRBJ1-1,CAWTGVATEAFF,TGTGCCTGGACAGGGGTTGCCACTGAAGCTTTCTTT
NA,14,many,TRBV28,TRBJ1-2,CASSGGGSLYGYTF,TGTGCCAGCAGTGGAGGGGGGAGTCTCTATGGCTACACCTTC
NA,16,NA,TRBV6-6,TRBJ1-2,CASSPSFPEAYYGYTF,TGTGCCAGCAGTCCGTCATTCCCCGAGGCCTACTATGGCTACACCTTC
TRBD2,13,NA,TRBV30,TRBJ2-3,CAWSASGTDTQYF,TGTGCCTGGAGCGCTAGCGGAACAGATACGCAGTATTTT
NA,16,many,TRBV12-3/TRBV12-4,TRBJ1-1,CASSLALLSMNTEAFF,TGTGCCAGCAGTTTAGCGTTGTTATCCATGAACACTGAAGCTTTCTTT
NA,13,NA,TRBV28,TRBJ2-7,CACRPGGVGEQYF,TGTGCCTGTCGCCCGGGGGGCGTGGGGGAGCAGTACTTC
NA,16,many,TRBV9,TRBJ1-3,CASSVGVASSGNTIYF,TGTGCCAGCAGCGTAGGTGTGGCGAGCTCTGGAAACACCATATATTTT
NA,14,many,TRBV11-2,TRBJ1-4,CASSLGRAGEKLFF,TGTGCCAGCAGCTTAGGGCGGGCGGGGGAAAAACTGTTTTTT
NA,15,many,TRBV4-2,TRBJ2-2,CASSQDGLDTGELFF,TGTGCCAGCAGCCAAGATGGCCTCGACACCGGGGAGCTGTTTTTT
NA,13,many,TRBV10-3,TRBJ2-3,CAIITNFTDTQYF,TGTGCCATCATTACAAATTTCACAGATACGCAGTATTTT
NA,12,many,TRBV24-1,TRBJ2-1,CATALRRSRVFF,TGTGCCACTGCCCTTCGTCGGTCGCGGGTATTCTTC
TRBD1,15,many,TRBV6-5,TRBJ1-1,CASSPLGQGRTEAFF,TGTGCCAGCAGTCCTCTGGGACAGGGAAGAACTGAAGCTTTCTTT
TRBD1,11,many,TRBV20-1,TRBJ1-2,CSALPGGGYTF,TGCAGTGCTCTTCCAGGGGGAGGCTACACCTTC
TRBD1,15,NA,TRBV7-9,TRBJ1-1,CASSLVTGSSTEAFF,TGTGCCAGCAGCTTAGTGACAGGGTCGAGCACTGAAGCTTTCTTT
NA,13,many,TRBV24-1,TRBJ2-1,CATSDHLGNEQFF,TGTGCCACCAGTGATCACCTGGGCAATGAGCAGTTCTTC
NA,13,NA,TRBV12-3/TRBV12-4,TRBJ2-1,CASSLGWANEQFF,TGTGCCAGCAGTTTAGGTTGGGCTAATGAGCAGTTCTTC
NA,14,NA,TRBV7-9,TRBJ1-4,CASSTPGVNEKLFF,TGTGCCAGCAGCACGCCAGGGGTTAATGAAAAACTGTTTTTT